This T cell receptor beta chain was captured by sequencing in a study of spatial heterogeneity in lung cancer. Regarding time point: sample taken at primary tumor resection. This CDR3 has 15 amino acids. V lost 0 bases and J lost 3, with 9 bases in between. Germline CDR1 reads SGHRS; CDR2 reads YFSETQ. In its sample, this clonotype was seen many times. What it recognizes is unknown. TCRdb passed the 5' RACE reads through MiXCR, listing each CDR3 protein once. The data contain 3,000 to 4,000 distinct CDR3 sequences, 4.5% to 6.5% of them singletons. Study outcomes and limitations: In tumors, expanded intratumoral alpha and beta TCR counts tracked mutation counts. The study found that ubiquitous and regional expanded TCR counts tracked ubiquitous and regional nonsynonymous mutations, respectively.

The specimen was lung tumor tissue, collected at surgery. The rearrangement uses TRBV5-1 and TRBJ2-2, with D uncertain. The TCR sequence derives from a male donor with early-stage non-small cell lung cancer. CDR3 in amino acids: CASSLADPYTGELFF. The CDR3 DNA reads TGCGCCAGCAGCTTGGCGGATCCTTACACCGGGGAGCTGTTTTTT.